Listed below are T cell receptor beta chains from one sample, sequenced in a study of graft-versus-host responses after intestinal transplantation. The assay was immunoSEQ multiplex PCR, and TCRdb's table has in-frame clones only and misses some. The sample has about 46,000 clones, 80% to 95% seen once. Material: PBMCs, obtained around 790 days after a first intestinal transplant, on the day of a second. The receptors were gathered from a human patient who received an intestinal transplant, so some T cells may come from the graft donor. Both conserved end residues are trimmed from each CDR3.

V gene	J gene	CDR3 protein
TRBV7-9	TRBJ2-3	ASKKSSGQSTDTQY
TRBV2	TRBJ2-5	ASGPRTGETETQY
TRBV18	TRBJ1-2	AGSPTTANYGYT
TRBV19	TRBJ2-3	ASKTGQGGQY
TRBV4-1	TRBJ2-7	ASSQSGTGSVDEQY
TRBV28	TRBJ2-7	ASSLPGGTEQY
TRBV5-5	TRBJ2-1	ASSLVGHANNEQF
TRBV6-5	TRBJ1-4	ASTQPGQPHEKLF
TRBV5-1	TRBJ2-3	ASSVRGRGPTDTQY
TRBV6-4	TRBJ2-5	ASSDKREEQETQY
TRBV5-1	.	ASSLGPGSPPPSEQY
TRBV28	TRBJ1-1	ASSPSDRWGTEAF
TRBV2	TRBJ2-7	ASRLTESSYEQY
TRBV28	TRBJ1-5	ASRWGNQPQH
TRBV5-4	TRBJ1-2	ASSLGTGGLYGYT
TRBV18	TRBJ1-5	ASSLSAGAGNQPQH
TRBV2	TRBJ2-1	ASSEIRLAGVGGNEQF
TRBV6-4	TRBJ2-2	ASSDWGRTSGPGELF
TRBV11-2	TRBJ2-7	ASSPTGGKSYEQY
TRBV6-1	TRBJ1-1	AIGRGNTEAF
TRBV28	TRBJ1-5	ASRDHREPSSKNQPQH
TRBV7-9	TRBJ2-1	ASSGGTSVYNEQF
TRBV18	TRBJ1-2	ASSPLQGVTSGYT
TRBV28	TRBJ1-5	ASSSERKPQH
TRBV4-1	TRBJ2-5	ASSQDRGVWETQY
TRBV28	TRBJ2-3	ASSLLDRQEDTQY
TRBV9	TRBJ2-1	ASSAGRGLAVDEQF
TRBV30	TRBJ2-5	AWDVGGRGTQY
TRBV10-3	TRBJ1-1	AISGAPNTEAF
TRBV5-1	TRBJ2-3	ASSLVPYTQY
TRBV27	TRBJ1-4	ASSLRVATNEKLF
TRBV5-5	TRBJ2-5	ASSLMRETQY
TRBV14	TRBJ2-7	ASSRTGYEQY
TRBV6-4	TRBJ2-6	ASSDSRGGANVLT
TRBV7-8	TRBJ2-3	ASSLGVTSTDTQY
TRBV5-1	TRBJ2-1	ASSFPSGGRRSYNEQF
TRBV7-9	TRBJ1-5	ASSRTESNQPQH
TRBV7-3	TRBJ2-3	ASSLNSAGYTQY
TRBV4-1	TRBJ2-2	ASSPDMDTGELF
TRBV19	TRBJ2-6	ASSSFSGANVLT
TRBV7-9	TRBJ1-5	ASSPGGNSNQPQH
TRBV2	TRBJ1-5	ASSNEGGPNQPQH
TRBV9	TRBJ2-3	ASSVKTDTQY
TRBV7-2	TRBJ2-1	ASSPRTSGLDNEQF
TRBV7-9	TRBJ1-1	ASSLRGGLGTEAF
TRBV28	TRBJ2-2	AGLRGVGELF